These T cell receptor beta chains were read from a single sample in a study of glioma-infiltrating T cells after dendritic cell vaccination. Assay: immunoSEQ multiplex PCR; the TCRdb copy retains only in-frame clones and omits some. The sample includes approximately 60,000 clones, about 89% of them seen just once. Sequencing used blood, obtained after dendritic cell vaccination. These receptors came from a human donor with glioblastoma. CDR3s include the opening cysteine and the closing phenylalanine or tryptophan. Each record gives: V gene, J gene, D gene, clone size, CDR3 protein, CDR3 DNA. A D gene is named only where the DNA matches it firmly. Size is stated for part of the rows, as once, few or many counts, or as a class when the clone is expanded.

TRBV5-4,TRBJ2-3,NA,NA,CASSFPGADTQYF,TGTGCCAGCAGCTTTCCGGGAGCAGATACGCAGTATTTT
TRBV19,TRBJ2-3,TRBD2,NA,CATSSGTDTQYF,TGTGCTACATCTAGCGGAACAGATACGCAGTATTTT
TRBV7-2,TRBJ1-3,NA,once,CASSLVRGSGNTIYF,TGTGCCAGCAGCTTAGTTCGGGGCTCTGGAAACACCATATATTTT
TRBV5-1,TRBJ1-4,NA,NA,CASSPQLSFRANEKLFF,TGCGCCAGCAGCCCTCAACTTTCTTTTCGAGCTAATGAAAAACTGTTTTTT
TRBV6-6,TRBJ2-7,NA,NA,CASSYSIVQDSYEQYF,TGTGCCAGCAGTTACTCGATCGTCCAGGACTCCTACGAGCAGTACTTC
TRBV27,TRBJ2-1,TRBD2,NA,CASSIGGAGEQFF,TGTGCCAGCAGTATCGGGGGGGCCGGTGAGCAGTTCTTC
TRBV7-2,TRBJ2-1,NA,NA,CASSPLPGLRTSYNEQFF,TGTGCCAGCAGCCCACTCCCGGGACTCCGGACCTCCTACAATGAGCAGTTCTTC
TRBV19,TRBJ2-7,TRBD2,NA,CASTSIGSGEYEQYF,TGTGCCAGTACCTCAATTGGTAGCGGGGAATACGAGCAGTACTTC
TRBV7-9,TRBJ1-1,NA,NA,CASSPHLLGHTEAFF,TGTGCCAGCAGTCCCCATCTTTTGGGGCATACTGAAGCTTTCTTT
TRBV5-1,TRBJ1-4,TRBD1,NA,CASSKGQENEKLFF,TGCGCCAGCAGCAAGGGACAGGAAAATGAAAAACTGTTTTTT